The T cell receptor (beta chain) under discussion was sequenced for a study of T cell repertoires in cytomegalovirus infection. The overall study: Indications of both CMV infection and matching HLA type were provided by public TCR beta signatures.

TCRdb reprocessed the reads via MiXCR and lists one record per CDR3 protein. The sample has about 470,000 distinct CDR3 sequences; 40% to 50% are singletons. General observations from the study: HLA-C-restricted CMV-specific TCR beta clonotypes were dominant in the ex vivo response.

Of note for this clonotype: Its antigen remains unknown.

This clonotype was obtained from a human donor in good health (CMV status not recorded). Some clones in this sample may be carry-over from other donors' samples. The source material was cultured PBMCs, sampled from culture after CMV antigen stimulation.

In nucleotides, the CDR3 is TGTGCCAGCGACAGGGTTGACTATGGCTACACCTTC. Residues: CASDRVDYGYTF. The genes are TRBV7-2 and TRBJ1-2; 7 positions agree with TRBD1. The CDR3 is 12 amino acids. Trimming removed 8 bases from V and 3 bases from J; junction bases left unmatched: 3. The germline V gene encodes CDR1 SGHTA and CDR2 FQGNSA.